This T cell receptor (beta chain) was retrieved from a study of blood T cell repertoires in COVID-19. Study-wide background: The study drew acute and convalescent COVID-19 samples from the United States, Italy and Spain. The analysed material was cDNA or gDNA that came from T cells, B-cell-depleted T cells, or PBMCs.

Germline V gene data show CDR1 as PRHDT and CDR2 as FYEKMQ (reference sequence). V shed 5 bases and J shed 0 bases, with 14 bases lying between them. This CDR3 region has 16 residues. The authors' processing: Using reference gene primer amplification, nucleated cell counts were estimated. The repertoire was sequenced with immunoSEQ multiplex PCR; TCRdb's copy has only in-frame clones and lacks some. Clone size and V and J calls were adopted from that table, with D and trimming inferred from the DNA. The sample yields more than 150,000 clones, less than 80% seen once. Sequenced sample: peripheral blood. The chain uses TRBV13 and TRBJ2-1, with a weak D call TRBD2 (5 bases). The sequence derives from a man in his forties or fifties who had recovered from COVID-19. The CDR3 is CASSPATSSSYNEQFF. CDR3 DNA sequence: TGTGCCAGCAGCCCGGCAACTAGTAGCTCCTACAATGAGCAGTTCTTC.